The 5 T cell receptor beta chains given below trace back to one sample, sequenced in a study of blood T cells in healthy people across ages. A J-beta primer mix and a sample-barcoded 5' primer were used in a second PCR of roughly 7 to 12 cycles. MiXCR, applied by TCRdb to the 5' RACE reads, yields one record per CDR3 protein. The table records roughly 900,000 distinct CDR3 sequences, 25% to 30% of them present only once. Sequencing was done on a sample of blood. These TCRs come from a woman of 80 years or more in good health.

This clonotype was detected ten times or more. The chain combines TRBV20-1 with TRBJ1-2; the D is unclear. Germline CDR1 DFQATT, CDR2 SNEGSKA (reference sequence). The CDR3 spans 15 residues. V was trimmed by 1 base and J by 0 bases, leaving 12 bases between them. The CDR3 sequence is CSARVKGFPNYGYTF. The DNA of the CDR3 is TGCAGTGCTAGAGTGAAGGGATTTCCTAACTATGGCTACACCTTC.

This clonotype was observed many times. This chain connects TRBV5-1 to TRBJ1-1; possibly TRBD1 for D (6 bases). Germline CDR1 reads SGHRS; CDR2 reads YFSETQ. Trimming removed 0 bases at V and 2 bases at J, with 26 bases between. The CDR3 runs 20 residues. CDR3 residues: CASSLEGYRGTGGLNTEAFF. The CDR3 coding sequence is TGCGCCAGCAGCTTGGAAGGTTATCGGGGTACGGGGGGCCTTAACACTGAAGCTTTCTTT.

The gene calls are TRBV9 and TRBJ1-2; tentatively, D is TRBD1 (6 bases). The CDR3 consists of 15 residues. Deletions cut 3 bases from V and 2 bases from J, with 14 bases between. CDR1 SGDLS and CDR2 YYNGEE come from the germline V gene. CDR3: CASSAQQGPNYGYTF. The CDR3 bases are TGTGCCAGCAGCGCCCAACAGGGCCCCAACTATGGCTACACCTTC.

At least ten counts were recorded for this clonotype. CDR3 protein: CASSFGAGQAFRETQYF. CDR3 nucleotides: TGTGCCAGCAGCTTCGGGGCTGGACAGGCATTCCGAGAGACCCAGTACTTC. This chain joins TRBV7-2 and TRBJ2-5; 7 positions match TRBD1. Germline CDR1 is SGHTA and CDR2 is FQGNSA. With 3 bases clipped from V and 4 bases from J, the junction kept 14 bases outside the gene matches. This CDR3 region has 17 residues.

This sequence joins TRBV27 and TRBJ1-4; 7 bases align to TRBD1. Germline-derived CDR1 and CDR2 are MNHEY and SMNVEV (reference sequence). J was trimmed by 6 bases and V by 5 bases; bases with no gene match: 24. The CDR3 sequence is 20 residues long. CDR3: CASSPYSGWTGEMGHEKLFF. CDR3 sequence (DNA): TGTGCCAGCAGTCCATATTCGGGTTGGACAGGCGAGATGGGGCATGAAAAACTGTTTTTT. The entire variable domain, with the rest obtained from reference TRBV27 and TRBJ1-4, is as follows: EAQVTQNPRYLITVTGKKLTVTCSQNMNHEYMSWYRQDPGLGLRQIYYSMNVEVTDKGDVPEGYKVSRKEKRNFPLILESPSPNQTSLYFCASSPYSGWTGEMGHEKLFFGSGTQLSVL.